This is a list of T cell receptor beta chains from one sample in a study of shared clonotypes between healthy human individuals. The method was immunoSEQ multiplex PCR; TCRdb's version includes in-frame clones alone and lacks a portion of them. The sample comprises more than 1,200,000 clones, 98% of which are singletons, and about 0.4% rests with the top ten. The sequenced material came from naive CD4+ T cells sorted from blood. These receptors came from a man aged 25 to 40 in good health. CDR3s include the opening cysteine and the closing phenylalanine or tryptophan. A D gene is named only where the DNA matches it firmly. Rows may omit the clone size; those that give it use once, few, many or a size class.

NA TRBD2 TRBJ2-1 TRBV27 TGTGCCAGCAGGGGACTAGCGGGAGGGTTCGGCAATGAGCAGTTCTTC CASRGLAGGFGNEQFF
NA TRBD2 TRBJ2-1 TRBV29-1 TGCAGCGTGAGACTAGCGGGAGGGCCCTATGAGCAGTTCTTC CSVRLAGGPYEQFF
NA NA TRBJ1-2 TRBV5-1 TGCGCCAGCAGCTTGGAACCCCCCGGGGGAGGCTACACCTTC CASSLEPPGGGYTF
NA TRBD2 TRBJ2-7 TRBV7-9 TGTGCCAGCAGCTTAGGGGGACTAGTGGGTGAGCAGTACTTC CASSLGGLVGEQYF
once NA TRBJ2-1 TRBV19 TGTGCCAGTAGTACAAATTACAATGAGCAGTTCTTC CASSTNYNEQFF
NA TRBD2 TRBJ2-1 TRBV5-4 TGTGCCAGCAGCCAGGGACTAGCGGGATCCTACAATGAGCAGTTCTTC CASSQGLAGSYNEQFF
NA NA TRBJ2-2 TRBV5-6 TGTGCCAGCAGCTTCCCTAGCACCGGGGAGCTGTTTTTT CASSFPSTGELFF
NA TRBD1 TRBJ1-2 TRBV7-9 TGTGCCAGCAGCAAAGGGACAGGGACGTGGGGCTACACCTTC CASSKGTGTWGYTF
NA TRBD1 TRBJ1-3 TRBV9 TGTGCCAGCAGCAGACAGGGGGCTTCCTCTGGAAACACCATATATTTT CASSRQGASSGNTIYF
once NA TRBJ2-1 TRBV7-2 TGTGCCAGCAGCTCTAGATTTAATGAGCAGTTCTTC CASSSRFNEQFF
NA NA TRBJ1-2 TRBV28 TGTGCCAGCAGTCAGCAGGACTTAACCTATGGCTACACCTTC CASSQQDLTYGYTF
NA NA TRBJ2-2 TRBV28 TGTGCCAGCAGCACCGTCAGGGTACTGAACACCGGGGAGCTGTTTTTT CASSTVRVLNTGELFF
NA TRBD2 TRBJ2-5 TRBV9 TGTGCCAGCAGCGTAGCGTCCCACCAAGCGGGGGAGACCCAGTACTTC CASSVASHQAGETQYF
NA TRBD1 TRBJ2-2 TRBV9 TGTGCCACCGGGACAGGGAACACCGGGGAGCTGTTTTTT CATGTGNTGELFF
once NA TRBJ2-5 TRBV29-1 TGCAGCGTTGGGCCTGACGGGAAAGAGACCCAGTACTTC CSVGPDGKETQYF
once NA TRBJ1-4 TRBV25-1 TGTGCCAGCAGTGAATTCATCGGGGCTAATGAAAAACTGTTTTTT CASSEFIGANEKLFF
NA TRBD1 TRBJ2-7 TRBV14 TGTGCCAGCAGCAAAAGACGGGACAGGGGTATCACTAGCCTGTACGAGCAGTACTTC CASSKRRDRGITSLYEQYF
NA TRBD2 TRBJ2-7 TRBV5-1 TGCGCCAGCAGGCGGGTAGCGGGAGTATACGAGCAGTACTTC CASRRVAGVYEQYF
NA TRBD1 TRBJ2-3 TRBV29-1 TGCAGCGTTGTTGCCCCAGGGGGTATGACTTTGACAGATACGCAGTATTTT CSVVAPGGMTLTDTQYF
NA NA TRBJ2-7 TRBV7-2 TGTGCCAGCAGCTTAGCTAAAGCAAGGAGCTCCTACGAGCAGTACTTC CASSLAKARSSYEQYF
NA TRBD2 TRBJ2-7 TRBV10-2 TGCGCCAGCGGACTAGCGGGAGATCGCGAGCAGTACTTC CASGLAGDREQYF
NA NA TRBJ2-2 TRBV6-1 TGTGCCAGCCGTCAGGGGACCGGGGAGCTGTTTTTT CASRQGTGELFF
NA NA TRBJ1-1 TRBV18 TGTGCCAGCTCACCACTAGCAACATTGAACACTGAAGCTTTCTTT CASSPLATLNTEAFF
NA TRBD1 TRBJ2-7 TRBV7-7 TGTGCTAGCAGCCCTACAGGGGCCAGCTCCTACGAGCAGTACTTC CASSPTGASSYEQYF
NA NA TRBJ2-2 TRBV5-1 TGCGCCAGCAGCTTGAGGGCCAACGCCGTCACCGGGGAGCTGTTTTTT CASSLRANAVTGELFF
once TRBD2 TRBJ2-1 TRBV15 TGTGCCACCAGCAGAGGGCCAGCGGGAAGGGTAAATGAGCAGTTCTTC CATSRGPAGRVNEQFF
NA TRBD1 TRBJ2-3 TRBV5-1 TGCGCCAGCAGCTTGGGCCCCGGGACAGGGGACACAGATACGCAGTATTTT CASSLGPGTGDTDTQYF
NA NA TRBJ2-1 TRBV6-5 TGTGCCAGCAGATCACAGCCCCCTCCCTACAATGAGCAGTTCTTC CASRSQPPPYNEQFF
NA NA TRBJ2-2 TRBV20-1 TGCAGTGCTAGATCGCCGGGGGAGCTGTTTTTT CSARSPGELFF
NA NA TRBJ2-3 TRBV5-4 TGTGCCAGCAGCCGGCGGGGTAGCGGCACAGATACGCAGTATTTT CASSRRGSGTDTQYF
NA TRBD2 TRBJ2-7 TRBV6-5 TGTGCCAGCAGTTTCGCGGGAGTTTGGGGCGAGCAGTACTTC CASSFAGVWGEQYF
NA TRBD2 TRBJ2-7 TRBV9 TGTGCCAGCAGCGTAGGTGCGGGAGGAGAGCAGTACTTC CASSVGAGGEQYF
NA NA TRBJ2-7 TRBV21-1 TGTGCCAGCAGCAACGGGACTAGCGGGAGGTTCCACGAGCAGTACTTC CASSNGTSGRFHEQYF
few NA TRBJ2-1 TRBV10-1 TGCGCCAGCAGGGGAGGGGGGTCCGGCTCCTACAATGAGCAGTTCTTC CASRGGGSGSYNEQFF
NA NA TRBJ2-7 TRBV7-2 TGTGCCAGCAGCTCGAGGCCCGGCGCCTACGAGCAGTACTTC CASSSRPGAYEQYF
NA NA TRBJ2-1 TRBV12-5 TGTGCTAGTGGTACAATAGCGAATGAGCAGTTCTTC CASGTIANEQFF